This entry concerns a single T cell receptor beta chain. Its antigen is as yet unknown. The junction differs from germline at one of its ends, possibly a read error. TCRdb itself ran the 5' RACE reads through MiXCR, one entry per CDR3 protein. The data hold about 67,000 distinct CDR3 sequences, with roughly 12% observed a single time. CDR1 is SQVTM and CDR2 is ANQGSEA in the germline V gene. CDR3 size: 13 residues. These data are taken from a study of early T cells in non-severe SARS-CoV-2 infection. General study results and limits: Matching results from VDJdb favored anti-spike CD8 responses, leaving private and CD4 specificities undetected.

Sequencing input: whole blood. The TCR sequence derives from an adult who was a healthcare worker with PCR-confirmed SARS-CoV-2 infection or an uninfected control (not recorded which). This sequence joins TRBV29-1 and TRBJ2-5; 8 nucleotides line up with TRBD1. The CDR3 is CSVEDRGQETQYF. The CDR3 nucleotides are TGCAGCGTGGAAGACAGGGGCCAAGAGACCCAGTACTTC.